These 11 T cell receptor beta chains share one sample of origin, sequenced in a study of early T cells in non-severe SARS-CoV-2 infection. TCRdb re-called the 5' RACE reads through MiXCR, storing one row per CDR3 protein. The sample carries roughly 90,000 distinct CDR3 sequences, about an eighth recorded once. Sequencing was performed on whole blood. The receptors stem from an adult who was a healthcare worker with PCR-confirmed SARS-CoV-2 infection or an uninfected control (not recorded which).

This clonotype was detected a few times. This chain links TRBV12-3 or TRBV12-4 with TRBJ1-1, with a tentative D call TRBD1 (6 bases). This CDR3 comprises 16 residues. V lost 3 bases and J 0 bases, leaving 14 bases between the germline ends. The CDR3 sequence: CASSFDSRGLNTEAFF. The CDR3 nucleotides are TGTGCCAGCAGTTTTGATTCCCGGGGGCTGAACACTGAAGCTTTCTTT.

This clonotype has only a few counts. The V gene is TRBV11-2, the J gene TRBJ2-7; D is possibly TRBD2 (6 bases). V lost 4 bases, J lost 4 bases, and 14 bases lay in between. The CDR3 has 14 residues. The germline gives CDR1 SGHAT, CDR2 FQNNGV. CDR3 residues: CASSSTGAPYEQYF. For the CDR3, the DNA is TGTGCCAGCAGCTCCACGGGAGCCCCATACGAGCAGTACTTC.

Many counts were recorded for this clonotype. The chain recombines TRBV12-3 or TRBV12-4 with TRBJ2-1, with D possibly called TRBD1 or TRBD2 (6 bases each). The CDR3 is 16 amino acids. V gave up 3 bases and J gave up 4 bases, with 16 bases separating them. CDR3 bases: TGTGCCAGCAGTTTGGTGGGGGGCGAGCGGTACAATGAGCAGTTCTTC. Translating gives CASSLVGGERYNEQFF.

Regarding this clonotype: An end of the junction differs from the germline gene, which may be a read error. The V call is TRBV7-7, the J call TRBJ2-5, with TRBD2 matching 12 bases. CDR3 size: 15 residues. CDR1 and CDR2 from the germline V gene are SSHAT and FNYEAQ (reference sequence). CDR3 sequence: CASSLGLAGRETQYF. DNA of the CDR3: TGTGCTAGCAGCTTAGGACTAGCGGGGAGGGAGACCCAGTACTTC.

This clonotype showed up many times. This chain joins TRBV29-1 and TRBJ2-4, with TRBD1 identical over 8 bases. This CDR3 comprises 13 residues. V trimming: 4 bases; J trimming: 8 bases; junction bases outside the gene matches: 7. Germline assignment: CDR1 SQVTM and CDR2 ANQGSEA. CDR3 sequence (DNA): TGCAGCGTTGCCCACAGGGGGACGGACATTCAGTACTTC. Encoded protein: CSVAHRGTDIQYF.

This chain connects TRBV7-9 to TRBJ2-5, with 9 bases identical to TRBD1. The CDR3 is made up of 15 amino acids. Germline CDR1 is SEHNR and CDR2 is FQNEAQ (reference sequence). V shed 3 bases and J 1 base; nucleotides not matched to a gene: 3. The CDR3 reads CASSFGTGSQETQYF. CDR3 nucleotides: TGTGCCAGCAGCTTTGGGACAGGGTCCCAAGAGACCCAGTACTTC.

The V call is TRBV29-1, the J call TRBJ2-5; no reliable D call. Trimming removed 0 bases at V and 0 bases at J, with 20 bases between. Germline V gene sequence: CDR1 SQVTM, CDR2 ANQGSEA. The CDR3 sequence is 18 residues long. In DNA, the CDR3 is TGCAGCGTTGAAGAAAAAGACCCGTCAGCGTGGTACCAAGAGACCCAGTACTTC. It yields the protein CSVEEKDPSAWYQETQYF. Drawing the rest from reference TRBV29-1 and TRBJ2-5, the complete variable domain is SAVISQKPSRDICQRGTSLTIQCQVDSQVTMMFWYRQQPGQSLTLIATANQGSEATYESGFVIDKFPISRPNLTFSTLTVSNMSPEDSSIYLCSVEEKDPSAWYQETQYFGPGTRLLVL.

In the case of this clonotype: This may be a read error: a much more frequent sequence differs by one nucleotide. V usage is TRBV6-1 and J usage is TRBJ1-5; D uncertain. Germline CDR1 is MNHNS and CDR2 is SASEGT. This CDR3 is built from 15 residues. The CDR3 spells CASKMWRPSNQPRHF. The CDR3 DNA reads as TGTGCCAGCAAGATGTGGCGCCCGTCAAATCAGCCCCGGCATTTT.

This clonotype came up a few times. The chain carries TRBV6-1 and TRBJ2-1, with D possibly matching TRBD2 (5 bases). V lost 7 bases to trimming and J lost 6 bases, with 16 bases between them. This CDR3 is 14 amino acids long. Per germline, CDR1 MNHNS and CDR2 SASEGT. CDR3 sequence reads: CASTVPGSVNEQFF. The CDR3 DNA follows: TGTGCCAGCACCGTCCCGGGGTCCGTCAATGAGCAGTTCTTC.

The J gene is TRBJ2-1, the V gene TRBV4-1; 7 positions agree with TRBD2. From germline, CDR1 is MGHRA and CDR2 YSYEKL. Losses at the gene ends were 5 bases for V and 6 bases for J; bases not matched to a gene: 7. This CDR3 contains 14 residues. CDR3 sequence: CASSWTSRGNEQFF. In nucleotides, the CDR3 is TGCGCCAGCAGCTGGACTAGTCGTGGCAATGAGCAGTTCTTC.

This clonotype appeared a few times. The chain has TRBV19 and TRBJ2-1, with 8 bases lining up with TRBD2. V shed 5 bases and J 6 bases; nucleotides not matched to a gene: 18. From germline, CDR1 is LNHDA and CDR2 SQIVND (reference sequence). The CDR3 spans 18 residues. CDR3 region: CASSPAPLSAGDGNEQFF. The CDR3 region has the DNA TGTGCCAGTAGTCCGGCCCCGCTATCAGCGGGGGATGGCAATGAGCAGTTCTTC.